This TCR beta chain emerged from a study of beta chain features in type 1 diabetes. Study background: Healthy donors and patients showed comparable age, gender and cell yields.

The CDR3 sequence is 13 residues long. The germline V gene has CDR1 SQVTM and CDR2 ANQGSEA. Trimming pared 4 bases from V and 0 bases from J, leaving 7 bases between. Study-wide points: VDJ junctions sequenced from type 1 diabetes patients showed fewer insertions and more deletions.

Concerning this clone itself: Its antigen remains unknown.

Expressed TCRB transcripts were sequenced because the entire RNA isolate underwent reverse transcription. Profiled with immunoSEQ multiplex PCR; TCRdb holds only in-frame clones, not every one. The table shows just over 600,000 clones, with 15% to 17% occurring only once. This sequence was found in a man aged 18 to 29 in good health. The chain links TRBV29-1 to TRBJ1-5, with TRBD1 as a possible D gene (5 bases). The specimen was naive CD4+ T cells from blood. The DNA of the CDR3 is TGCAGCGTTGGGGGCGGTAGCAATCAGCCCCAGCATTTT. This gives the protein CSVGGGSNQPQHF.